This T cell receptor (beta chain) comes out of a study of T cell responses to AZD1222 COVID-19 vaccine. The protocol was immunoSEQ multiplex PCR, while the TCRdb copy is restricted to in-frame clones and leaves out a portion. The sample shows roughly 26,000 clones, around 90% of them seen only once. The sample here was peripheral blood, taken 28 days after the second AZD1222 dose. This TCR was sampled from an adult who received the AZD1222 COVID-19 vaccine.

The DNA of the CDR3 is TGTGCCAGCAGCCGGGACAACCAAGAGACCCAGTACTTC. It yields the protein CASSRDNQETQYF. The chain has TRBV7-2 and TRBJ2-5, with a tentative D call TRBD1 (6 bases). The germline V gene encodes CDR1 SGHTA and CDR2 FQGNSA. V shed 5 bases and J shed 0 bases, with 7 bases lying between them. The CDR3 runs to 13 residues.